This paragraph reports one TCR beta chain. The assay was immunoSEQ multiplex PCR, and TCRdb's table has in-frame clones only and misses some. The repertoire holds 35,000 to 45,000 clones, with more than 85% as singletons. These data belong to a study of OX40 agonist ivuxolimab in advanced cancers. Per the germline V gene, CDR1 is SNHLY and CDR2 is FYNNEI. With V trimmed by 4 bases and J by 2 bases, 1 base remained unmatched. The CDR3 is made up of 13 amino acids. The TCR comes from an adult with an advanced solid tumor such as melanoma, head and neck, liver or kidney cancer. The chain employs TRBV2 and TRBJ2-5, with 7 bases that match TRBD2. This specimen consisted of CD4+ or CD8+ T cells sorted from blood, obtained in a trial of the OX40 agonist ivuxolimab. CDR3 nucleotides: TGTGCCAGCAGTGGGGGGGGTCAAGAGACCCAGTACTTC. The encoded protein is CASSGGGQETQYF.